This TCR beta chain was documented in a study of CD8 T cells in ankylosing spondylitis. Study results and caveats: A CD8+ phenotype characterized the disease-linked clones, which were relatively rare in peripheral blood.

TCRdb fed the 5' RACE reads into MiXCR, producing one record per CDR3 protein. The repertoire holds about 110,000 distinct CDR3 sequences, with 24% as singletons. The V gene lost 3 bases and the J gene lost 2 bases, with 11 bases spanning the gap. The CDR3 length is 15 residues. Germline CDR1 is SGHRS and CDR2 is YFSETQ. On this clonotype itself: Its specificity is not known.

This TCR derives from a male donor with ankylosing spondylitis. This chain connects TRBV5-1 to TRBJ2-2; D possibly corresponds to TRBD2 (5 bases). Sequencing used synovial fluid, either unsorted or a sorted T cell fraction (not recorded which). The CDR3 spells CASSSSGRNTGELFF. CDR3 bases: TGCGCCAGCAGCTCTTCGGGGAGAAACACCGGGGAGCTGTTTTTT. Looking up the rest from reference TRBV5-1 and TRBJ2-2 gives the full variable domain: KAGVTQTPRYLIKTRGQQVTLSCSPISGHRSVSWYQQTPGQGLQFLFEYFSETQRNKGNFPGRFSGRQFSNSRSEMNVSTLELGDSALYLCASSSSGRNTGELFFGEGSRLTVL.